Each of the 14 T cell receptor beta chains below was sequenced from the same sample in a study of PD-1 blockade in classical Hodgkin lymphoma. TCRdb's table, derived via immunoSEQ multiplex PCR, lists solely in-frame clones and lacks some. The data contain around 50,000 clones, 90% of them singletons. Time point: cycle 4 day 1 (C4D1), after 6 weeks of nivolumab. Each patient experienced a relapse that followed autologous stem cell transplantation, and brentuximab vedotin exposure varied. The sample consisted of peripheral blood mononuclear cells (PBMCs), taken before the fourth cycle of nivolumab. The source of these receptors is a human donor with classical Hodgkin lymphoma.

The chain is built from TRBV7-9 and TRBJ2-7, with D possibly TRBD1 on 5 matching bases. Germline V gene sequence: CDR1 SEHNR, CDR2 FQNEAQ (reference sequence). The V end was cut by 3 bases, the J end by 5 bases, with 17 bases between. This CDR3 has 15 amino acids. In DNA form, the CDR3 reads TGTGCCAGCAGCTTCCTGATAGGGGCAAATGACGAGCAGTACTTC. Translating it yields CASSFLIGANDEQYF.

This chain uses TRBV5-1 with TRBJ2-7; D call uncertain. The CDR3 is made up of 11 amino acids. V lost 2 bases and J 4 bases, leaving 4 bases between the germline ends. Germline assignment: CDR1 SGHRS and CDR2 YFSETQ. The CDR3 spells CASSFGYEQYF. Here the CDR3 DNA reads TGCGCCAGCAGCTTCGGGTACGAGCAGTACTTC.

The V and J genes are TRBV28 and TRBJ2-1; TRBD2 aligns across 11 bases. Trimming at V came to 6 bases and at J to 8 bases, leaving 15 bases not matched to a gene. Germline CDR1 MDHEN, CDR2 SYDVKM. The CDR3 loop spans 17 amino acids. The CDR3 DNA sequence: TGTGCCAGCAGGGGGGAACTAGCGGGAGCTTTGAGTTATGAGCAGTTCTTC. Protein: CASRGELAGALSYEQFF.

The chain couples TRBV4-1 to TRBJ2-5; 7 nucleotides align to TRBD1. Trimming at V came to 1 base and at J to 2 bases, leaving 10 bases not matched to a gene. This CDR3 is built from 17 residues. CDR1 and CDR2 from the germline V gene are MGHRA and YSYEKL. For the CDR3, the DNA is TGCGCCAGCAGCCAAGGTCAGAGGGGGCTGGGTCAAGAGACCCAGTACTTC. The encoded protein is CASSQGQRGLGQETQYF.

This chain joins TRBV29-1 and TRBJ2-5; D is perhaps TRBD2 (5 bases). The DNA end is more similar to TRBJ2-7, so the J call may be wrong. This CDR3 spans 11 amino acids. Germline CDR1 reads SQVTM; CDR2 reads ANQGSEA. The CDR3 DNA reads as TGCAGCGGACTCCTAGCCGGCGAGCAGTACTTC. Translated, it gives CSGLLAGEQYF.

The rearrangement links TRBV7-8 to TRBJ2-1; a weak D match, TRBD2 (5 bases). This CDR3 comprises 13 residues. Germline-derived CDR1 and CDR2 are SGHVS and FQNEAQ. V lost 5 bases and J lost 2, with 7 bases in between. DNA of the CDR3: TGTGCCAGCAGCGGGGAGCCCTACAATGAGCAGTTCTTC. Residues: CASSGEPYNEQFF.

The rearrangement joins TRBV25-1 to TRBJ2-7; a weak D match, TRBD2 (6 bases). V lost 8 bases to trimming and J lost 1 base, with 12 bases between them. The germline gives CDR1 MGHDK, CDR2 SYGVNS. The CDR3 spans 13 residues. CDR3 loop: CASRGGSSYEQYF. The CDR3 nucleotides are TGTGCCAGCCGGGGAGGTAGTTCCTACGAGCAGTACTTC.

The rearrangement links TRBV6-5 to TRBJ2-7, with a possible D match to TRBD1 (5 bases). The CDR3 has 14 amino acids. Germline values: CDR1 MNHEY, CDR2 SVGAGI. The V and J ends lost 4 bases and 0 bases respectively, with 10 bases between them. The DNA of the CDR3 is TGTGCCAGCAGTTTAGACAGAAGCTCCTACGAGCAGTACTTC. As protein: CASSLDRSSYEQYF.

J is TRBJ2-3 and V is TRBV5-1, with 7 positions matching TRBD2. V gave up 2 bases and J gave up 6 bases; unmatched junction bases: 6. This CDR3 has 14 residues. Germline CDR1 and CDR2: SGHRS and YFSETQ. DNA of the CDR3: TGCGCCAGCAGCTTTCCGGGGGGAAAGGATACGCAGTATTTT. Its translation: CASSFPGGKDTQYF.

The rearrangement links TRBV27 to TRBJ1-2, with D perhaps matching TRBD1 (5 bases). V was pared by 2 bases and J by 9 bases, with 10 bases between. Germline V lookup: CDR1 MNHEY, CDR2 SMNVEV (reference sequence). The CDR3 covers 12 residues. CDR3 protein: CASSLQGGRYTF. CDR3 DNA: TGTGCCAGCAGTTTACAGGGTGGACGCTACACCTTC.

The rearrangement uses TRBV5-1 and TRBJ1-6; D gene unclear. Germline lookup yields CDR1 SGHRS and CDR2 YFSETQ. The V gene lost 0 bases and the J gene lost 5 bases, with 6 bases spanning the gap. CDR3 size: 14 residues. CDR3 nucleotides: TGCGCCAGCAGCTTGGCGGGGAATAATTCACCCCTCCACTTT. It translates to CASSLAGNNSPLHF.

This rearrangement joins TRBV10-2 to TRBJ1-1; TRBD1 is a possible D gene (6 bases). V gave up 8 bases and J gave up 1 base, with 11 bases separating them. The CDR3 consists of 13 residues. Germline-derived CDR1 and CDR2 are WSHSY and SAAADI. DNA of the CDR3: TGCGCCAGCGGTTTGGGACAGAACACTGAAGCTTTCTTT. Encoded protein: CASGLGQNTEAFF.

The rearrangement joins TRBV28 to TRBJ1-5, with D possibly TRBD1 on 6 matching bases. The V gene lost 2 bases and the J gene lost 3 bases, with 8 bases spanning the gap. The CDR3 runs to 14 residues. The germline gives CDR1 MDHEN, CDR2 SYDVKM. The CDR3 nucleotides are TGTGCCAGCAGTTTAGGGGACACCAATCAGCCCCAGCATTTT. Translated: CASSLGDTNQPQHF.

This clone was detected once. This sequence joins TRBV11-2 and TRBJ2-7, with 7 bases fitting TRBD1. The germline gives CDR1 SGHAT, CDR2 FQNNGV. This CDR3 is 12 amino acids long. V lost 5 bases to trimming and J lost 6 bases; unmatched junction nucleotides: 4. CDR3 nucleotides: TGTGCCAGCAGCGAACAGGGGATCGAGCAGTACTTC. It encodes CASSEQGIEQYF.